Listed here are 9 T cell receptor beta chains from one sample, sequenced in a study of T-cell reconstitution after alpha-beta-depleted transplantation in children. For TCRbeta, the library was prepared with unique molecular identifiers. TCRdb recomputed calls from the PCR reads with MiXCR, one row per CDR3 protein. The profile shows about 250,000 distinct CDR3 sequences, 20% to 30% of them singletons. The source was PBMCs, mostly from graft donor cells, collected 360 days after TCRalphabeta/CD19-depleted stem cell transplant. Receptors were obtained from a female patient aged 2-10 years who had a stem cell transplant for congenital amegakaryocytic thrombocytopenia, so the T cells may come from the graft donor.

This chain joins TRBV7-2 and TRBJ2-5, with D possibly being TRBD1 (6 bases). CDR3 size: 12 residues. Trimming took off 5 bases at V and 5 bases at J, with 9 bases between the two ends. The V gene's germline CDR1 is SGHTA and CDR2 FQGNSA. The CDR3 nucleotides read TGTGCCAGCAGCCCAGGGGTCGAGACCCAGTACTTC. This gives the protein CASSPGVETQYF. The whole variable domain, remainder taken from reference TRBV7-2 and TRBJ2-5, is GAGVSQSPSNKVTEKGKDVELRCDPISGHTALYWYRQSLGQGLEFLIYFQGNSAPDKSGLPSDRFSAERTGGSVSTLTIQRTQQEDSAVYLCASSPGVETQYFGPGTRLLVL.

This chain connects TRBV7-2 to TRBJ2-3, with D unclear. Germline CDR1 is SGHTA and CDR2 is FQGNSA. The CDR3 consists of 11 residues. V shed 5 bases and J shed 5 bases, with 5 bases lying between them. The CDR3, as DNA: TGTGCCAGCAGCACCAGAGATACGCAGTATTTT. Translated: CASSTRDTQYF.

This clonotype was detected only a few times. The chain is built from TRBV5-5 and TRBJ2-1; the match to TRBD2 covers 12 bases. This CDR3 region has 15 residues. The ends lost 0 bases at V and 6 bases at J; junction bases unmatched: 1. Germline CDR1 SGHKS, CDR2 YYEKEE (reference sequence). The CDR3 DNA sequence: TGTGCCAGCAGCTTGGTGGGACTAGCGGGCAATGAGCAGTTCTTC. Its translation: CASSLVGLAGNEQFF.

This clonotype was found a few times. The chain employs TRBV28 and TRBJ2-1; D is possibly TRBD1 (5 bases). V shed 3 bases and J shed 4 bases, with 16 bases lying between them. The CDR3 runs 16 residues. Germline CDR1 MDHEN, CDR2 SYDVKM. In DNA, the CDR3 is TGTGCCAGCAGTTTGGGGCTACCGGCAAGTTACAATGAGCAGTTCTTC. It translates to CASSLGLPASYNEQFF.

This clonotype was detected a few times. This chain connects TRBV10-3 to TRBJ2-7; 8 nucleotides agree with TRBD2. Losses at the gene ends were 3 bases for V and 2 bases for J; bases not matched to a gene: 3. The CDR3 has 14 residues. From germline, CDR1 is ENHRY and CDR2 SYGVKD. CDR3 in amino acids: CAISDAGGPYEQYF. The CDR3 region has the DNA TGTGCCATCAGTGATGCGGGAGGCCCCTACGAGCAGTACTTC.

This clonotype was observed a handful of times. This rearrangement joins TRBV4-1 to TRBJ1-1; D unresolved. Germline V lookup: CDR1 MGHRA, CDR2 YSYEKL. V was shortened by 0 bases and J by 1 base, with 9 bases between the two germline ends. The CDR3 spans 15 residues. CDR3 nucleotides: TGCGCCAGCAGCCAAGATTCCGGATGGAACACTGAAGCTTTCTTT. Its protein is CASSQDSGWNTEAFF.

This chain uses TRBV4-1 with TRBJ2-7; possible D gene TRBD1, 6 bases. This CDR3 is built from 18 residues. The V end lost 8 bases, the J end lost 6 bases, and 32 bases lay between the germline ends. From germline, CDR1 is MGHRA and CDR2 YSYEKL. The DNA of the CDR3 is TGCGCCAGCCCCGGGTTGGGGATAGGAAGACAGGACCTGAGCGAGCAGTACTTC. Amino acids: CASPGLGIGRQDLSEQYF.

This clonotype showed up many times. The gene calls are TRBV5-1 and TRBJ2-3; no clear D gene. Trimming pared 7 bases from V and 2 bases from J, leaving 14 bases between. The CDR3 consists of 14 residues. CDR1 is SGHRS and CDR2 is YFSETQ in the germline V gene. CDR3 in DNA: TGCGCCAGCTCCCATGGACCGATCACAGATACGCAGTATTTT. This gives the protein CASSHGPITDTQYF.

This clonotype was observed at least ten times. The rearrangement joins TRBV28 to TRBJ2-1; D ambiguous. Between the trimmed V and J ends, which lost 1 base and 5 bases, there was a span of 0 bases. The CDR3 spans 11 residues. Germline V gene sequence: CDR1 MDHEN, CDR2 SYDVKM. Here the CDR3 reads CASSLYNEQFF. In nucleotides, the CDR3 is TGTGCCAGCAGTTTATACAATGAGCAGTTCTTC.